A selection of T cell receptor beta chains follows, all from one sample in a study of blood T cell repertoires in COVID-19. Using immunoSEQ multiplex PCR, the repertoire was profiled, and TCRdb retains in-frame clones only, with some absent. The repertoire consists of fewer than 85,000 clones, with 65% to 80% occurring once and the leading ten covering 25% to 30%. Specimen: peripheral blood. Source of these receptors: a woman aged 80 or over with active or convalescent COVID-19. Each CDR3 is given with its conserved first and last residue. The D gene is left open where the match is weak. Size is stated for part of the rows, as once, few or many counts, or as a class when the clone is expanded.

D: NA
J: TRBJ1-5
size: NA
V: TRBV19
length: 13
DNA: TGTGCCAGTCGTTCGGGGTGGGATTTTTCTGGGCATTTT
CDR3: CASRSGWDFSGHF

D: NA
J: TRBJ2-2
size: NA
V: TRBV7-9
length: 15
DNA: TGTGCCAGCAGCGCGGGACTCCCGAACACCGGGGAGCTGTTTTTT
CDR3: CASSAGLPNTGELFF

D: NA
J: TRBJ1-2
size: NA
V: TRBV9
length: 15
DNA: TGTGCCAGCAGCACCGGGTCTGGCCTTGCGTATGGCTACACCTTC
CDR3: CASSTGSGLAYGYTF

D: NA
J: TRBJ1-1
size: NA
V: TRBV7-9
length: 17
DNA: TGTGCCAGCAGCTCGAGGGGGGGACTGAGGACGAACACTGAAGCTTTCTTT
CDR3: CASSSRGGLRTNTEAFF

D: TRBD2
J: TRBJ2-3
size: NA
V: TRBV19
length: 17
DNA: TGTGCCAGTAGTAGGGGACTAGCGGGGGCCAGCACAGATACGCAGTATTTT
CDR3: CASSRGLAGASTDTQYF

D: NA
J: TRBJ1-2
size: few
V: TRBV9
length: 14
DNA: TGTGCCAGCAGCGTAGAGGGGCTCAACTATGGCTACACCTTC
CDR3: CASSVEGLNYGYTF

D: NA
J: TRBJ1-6
size: few
V: TRBV29-1
length: 13
DNA: TGCAGCGTTGGGGCAGGGGATAATTCACCCCTCCACTTT
CDR3: CSVGAGDNSPLHF

D: NA
J: TRBJ2-2
size: NA
V: TRBV19
length: 15
DNA: TGTGCCAGTAGTATATGGGGCAGGGGTGCCGGGGAGCTGTTTTTT
CDR3: CASSIWGRGAGELFF

D: TRBD1
J: TRBJ1-1
size: NA
V: TRBV5-6
length: 14
DNA: TGTGCCAGCAGCTTGGTACAGGGGGAAACTGAAGCTTTCTTT
CDR3: CASSLVQGETEAFF

D: NA
J: TRBJ2-1
size: NA
V: TRBV7-9
length: 16
DNA: TGTGCCAGCAGCTCAAGGATCGGGGGCTCCTACAATGAGCAGTTCTTC
CDR3: CASSSRIGGSYNEQFF

D: TRBD1
J: TRBJ2-7
size: NA
V: TRBV7-2
length: 18
DNA: TGTGCCAGCAGCTTAGAGGGGGCCGGGACGGCGTCCTCCTACGAGCAGTACTTC
CDR3: CASSLEGAGTASSYEQYF

D: NA
J: TRBJ2-6
size: NA
V: TRBV7-3
length: 15
DNA: TGTGCCAGCAGCTTAGGGGGAGGTGGGGCCAACGTCCTGACTTTC
CDR3: CASSLGGGGANVLTF

D: NA
J: TRBJ1-5
size: NA
V: TRBV28
length: 14
DNA: TGTGCCAGCAGTTCGGGACACTCCAATCAGCCCCAGCATTTT
CDR3: CASSSGHSNQPQHF

D: TRBD1
J: TRBJ1-1
size: NA
V: TRBV11-3
length: 17
DNA: TGTGCCAGCAGCCAGGCCGGGACAGGGGGCGCGGGGACTGAAGCTTTCTTT
CDR3: CASSQAGTGGAGTEAFF

D: NA
J: TRBJ1-2
size: NA
V: TRBV6-5
length: 13
DNA: TGTGCCAGCAGTCGCGGAGGGAGTCGTGGCTACACCTTC
CDR3: CASSRGGSRGYTF

D: TRBD1
J: TRBJ1-6
size: NA
V: TRBV6-6
length: 14
DNA: TGTGCCAGCAGTAGGGACAGGGGAGTTTCACCCCTCCACTTT
CDR3: CASSRDRGVSPLHF

D: TRBD1
J: TRBJ1-5
size: NA
V: TRBV19
length: 13
DNA: TGTGCCAGTAGGAGGGGGCAGGGGCAGCCCCAGCATTTT
CDR3: CASRRGQGQPQHF

D: TRBD2
J: TRBJ2-5
size: NA
V: TRBV5-1
length: 13
DNA: TGCGCCAGCAGCTTTAGCGGGGATGAGACCCAGTACTTC
CDR3: CASSFSGDETQYF

D: NA
J: TRBJ1-3
size: few
V: TRBV6-6
length: 14
DNA: TGTGCCAGCAGTGTAGATTTTATAGGAAACACCATATATTTT
CDR3: CASSVDFIGNTIYF

D: NA
J: TRBJ1-2
size: NA
V: TRBV2
length: 11
DNA: TGTGCCAGCGGGGGCACCTATGGCTACACCTTC
CDR3: CASGGTYGYTF

D: TRBD2
J: TRBJ2-4
size: NA
V: TRBV4-1
length: 18
DNA: TGCGCCAGCAGCCAAGCCCTAGCGGGGGTACTAGCCAAAAACATTCAGTACTTC
CDR3: CASSQALAGVLAKNIQYF

D: TRBD2
J: TRBJ2-1
size: NA
V: TRBV7-8
length: 17
DNA: TGTGCCAGCAGCTTACCCCTCAGCGGGGGGTCCTACAATGAGCAGTTCTTC
CDR3: CASSLPLSGGSYNEQFF

D: NA
J: TRBJ1-1
size: NA
V: TRBV2
length: 14
DNA: TGTGCCAGCAGCCAAGGTGGGGGGGAGACTGAAGCTTTCTTT
CDR3: CASSQGGGETEAFF

D: NA
J: TRBJ1-3
size: few
V: TRBV5-4
length: 16
DNA: TGTGCCAGCAGCATGCAGGGTAATTTGGCTGGAAACACCATATATTTT
CDR3: CASSMQGNLAGNTIYF

D: TRBD2
J: TRBJ2-5
size: NA
V: TRBV28
length: 18
DNA: TGTGCCAGCAGTTTAATGGCTAGCGGGGGGAAATTACAAGAGACCCAGTACTTC
CDR3: CASSLMASGGKLQETQYF

D: NA
J: TRBJ2-7
size: NA
V: TRBV6-2/TRBV6-3
length: 15
DNA: TGTGCCAGCAGCTTGCAGGGGGGTGAAAGGAACGAGCAGTACTTC
CDR3: CASSLQGGERNEQYF

D: TRBD1
J: TRBJ1-1
size: NA
V: TRBV28
length: 15
DNA: TGTGCCAGCAGCCCCGGTGGACAGGGGGCAGGTGAAGCTTTCTTT
CDR3: CASSPGGQGAGEAFF

D: NA
J: TRBJ1-1
size: NA
V: TRBV3-1/TRBV3-2
length: 14
DNA: TGTGCCAGCAGCCAAGAACCCGGGAGTACTGAAGCTTTCTTT
CDR3: CASSQEPGSTEAFF

D: TRBD1
J: TRBJ2-5
size: NA
V: TRBV7-9
length: 14
DNA: TGTGCCAGCAGCACAGGACAGGGTCGCGAGACCCAGTACTTC
CDR3: CASSTGQGRETQYF

D: TRBD1
J: TRBJ1-5
size: NA
V: TRBV18
length: 18
DNA: TGTGCCAGCTCACCAGGGACAGGGGCGAAATTTAGCAATCAGCCCCAGCATTTT
CDR3: CASSPGTGAKFSNQPQHF

D: TRBD1
J: TRBJ1-3
size: few
V: TRBV29-1
length: 16
DNA: TGCAGCGTTGGGTCAGGGGGTAGTCTCCCCGGAAACACCATATATTTT
CDR3: CSVGSGGSLPGNTIYF

D: NA
J: TRBJ1-1
size: NA
V: TRBV19
length: 14
DNA: TGTGCCAGTAGTATACTGGGGCCGAACACTGAAGCTTTCTTT
CDR3: CASSILGPNTEAFF

D: TRBD2
J: TRBJ2-2
size: NA
V: TRBV2
length: 15
DNA: TGTGCCAGCAGAACACTAGCGGGCGTACCCGGGGAGCTGTTTTTT
CDR3: CASRTLAGVPGELFF

D: TRBD2
J: TRBJ2-5
size: few
V: TRBV5-1
length: 18
DNA: TGCGCCAGCAGCTTGGATGGGACTAGCGGGGGGGCGAGCGAGACCCAGTACTTC
CDR3: CASSLDGTSGGASETQYF

D: TRBD1
J: TRBJ2-2
size: NA
V: TRBV30
length: 16
DNA: TGTGCCTGGAATATTCCTCAGGGGGCGCTTCCCGGGGAGCTGTTTTTT
CDR3: CAWNIPQGALPGELFF

D: TRBD1
J: TRBJ1-5
size: NA
V: TRBV20-1
length: 14
DNA: TGCAGTGCTAGTCGGACAGGCCAAAATCAGCCCCAGCATTTT
CDR3: CSASRTGQNQPQHF

D: NA
J: TRBJ2-3
size: NA
V: TRBV7-8
length: 15
DNA: TGTGCCAGCAGCTCGCATCCGGGGAACACAGATACGCAGTATTTT
CDR3: CASSSHPGNTDTQYF

D: TRBD1
J: TRBJ1-4
size: NA
V: TRBV2
length: 15
DNA: TGTGCCAGCAGTGACCTGACAGGGATGGTGGAAAAACTGTTTTTT
CDR3: CASSDLTGMVEKLFF

D: NA
J: TRBJ1-4
size: NA
V: TRBV7-9
length: 14
DNA: TGTGCCAGCAGCGGACACATGGAGGGTGAAAAACTGTTTTTT
CDR3: CASSGHMEGEKLFF

D: TRBD1
J: TRBJ2-1
size: NA
V: TRBV2
length: 12
DNA: TGTGCCAGCAGTCGTAACAGGGGAGAGCAGTTCTTC
CDR3: CASSRNRGEQFF

D: NA
J: TRBJ1-1
size: few
V: TRBV12-3/TRBV12-4
length: 12
DNA: TGTGCCAGCAGCTTCACAGGGAGTGAAGCTTTCTTT
CDR3: CASSFTGSEAFF

D: TRBD1
J: TRBJ2-3
size: NA
V: TRBV5-6
length: 15
DNA: TGTGCCAGCAGCCCCGGGACAGGGGCGGCAGATACGCAGTATTTT
CDR3: CASSPGTGAADTQYF

D: TRBD2
J: TRBJ2-1
size: NA
V: TRBV15
length: 16
DNA: TGTGCCACCAGCCGCGGACTAGCGGGGGCCACCAATGAGCAGTTCTTC
CDR3: CATSRGLAGATNEQFF